This is a list of T cell receptor beta chains from one sample in a study of vaccination effects on CD4 cells after COVID-19. Profiling relied on immunoSEQ multiplex PCR, and the TCRdb table lists in-frame clones only, not all of them. The repertoire has some 22,000 clones, 60% to 85% of them found once; the top ten carry 23%. These receptors' antigens are unknown. The sample in question was CD4+ T cells from PBMCs cultured with HCoV-NL63 spike peptides, obtained after COVID-19 vaccination. The source of these receptors is a human donor who received a COVID-19 vaccine. The CDR3 runs from the conserved cysteine through the conserved F or W. D genes are given only for firm matches. For some rows the clone size is stated as once, few or many, or as a class when expanded; others skip it.

J | size | V | D | DNA | CDR3
TRBJ2-7 | NA | TRBV3-1/TRBV3-2 | NA | TGTGCCAGCAGCTCGGATTACGAGCAGTACTTC | CASSSDYEQYF
TRBJ1-1 | NA | TRBV7-9 | NA | TGTGCCAGCAGCCCCGGGGGCCGAACCGTTGAAGCTTTCTTT | CASSPGGRTVEAFF
TRBJ1-4 | NA | TRBV28 | TRBD1 | TGTGCCAGCAGTTCCGCCGGGACAGGGGGTGAAAAACTGTTTTTT | CASSSAGTGGEKLFF
TRBJ1-5 | NA | TRBV10-3 | TRBD1 | TGTGCCATCAGTACAGGGGGCAACAATCAGCCCCAGCATTTT | CAISTGGNNQPQHF
TRBJ2-7 | NA | TRBV28 | NA | TGTGCCAGCAGTACTTACTACGAGCAGTACTTC | CASSTYYEQYF
TRBJ1-6 | NA | TRBV18 | TRBD1 | TGTGCCAGCTCACAAGATATTTGGACAGGGGAATTTCAACCCCTCCACTTT | CASSQDIWTGEFQPLHF
TRBJ1-2 | once | TRBV7-8 | NA | TGTGCCAGCAGCCCTTCGGGCAGAGTCAACTATGGCTACACCTTC | CASSPSGRVNYGYTF
TRBJ2-3 | NA | TRBV18 | NA | TGTGCCAGCTCACCACCGGGCAGCACAGATACGCAGTATTTT | CASSPPGSTDTQYF
TRBJ2-1 | NA | TRBV28 | TRBD1 | TGTGCCACCGACGGACAGGGAGTTTTCTTC | CATDGQGVFF
TRBJ1-5 | few | TRBV27 | NA | TGTGCCAGCAGGTCACAGCTCGGTAGCAATCAGCCCCAGCATTTT | CASRSQLGSNQPQHF
TRBJ1-2 | NA | TRBV6-5 | NA | TGTGCCAGCACAGGGGTGGGGGTTAACTATGGCTACACCTTC | CASTGVGVNYGYTF
TRBJ1-5 | NA | TRBV4-1 | NA | TGCGCCAGCAGCCGGGACCGAAGCAATCAGCCCCAGCATTTT | CASSRDRSNQPQHF
TRBJ1-2 | once | TRBV4-1 | NA | TGCGCCAGCGCCCGGAGGGTGGGCTATGGCTACACCTTC | CASARRVGYGYTF
TRBJ1-6 | NA | TRBV7-2 | NA | TGTGCCAGCAGCTTTGGGAGCTCCTATAATTCACCCCTCCACTTT | CASSFGSSYNSPLHF